The entry that follows covers one T cell receptor beta chain sequence. What it binds is unknown. The data originate from a study of cytomegalovirus exposure and HLA in healthy donors. Study-level points and caveats: An analysis was carried out later, and it reportedly showed fewer N-insertions in an Asian-associated ancestry cluster than the approximately 670-donor mean. It was shown in a later analysis that HLA-associated TCR beta chains were more clonally expanded than other, equally common chains.

This CDR3 is built from 15 residues. In germline, CDR1 is SGHTA, CDR2 FQGNSA. Trimming left V 1 base short and J 0 bases short, with 9 bases between. The PCR was carried out with 60 Vbeta primers and 13 Jbeta primers. Profiled with immunoSEQ multiplex PCR; TCRdb holds only in-frame clones, not every one. The sample includes about 160,000 clones, around 60% of them seen just once. The clonotype was recovered from a woman in her sixties or seventies in good health and CMV-seropositive. The sequencing sample was made of PBMCs. This sequence joins TRBV7-2 and TRBJ1-1, with D unclear. CDR3 loop: CASSLGQVMNTEAFF. For the CDR3, the DNA is TGTGCCAGCAGCTTAGGCCAGGTGATGAACACTGAAGCTTTCTTT.